The 18 T cell receptor beta chains below come from one sample, sequenced in a study of T cell responses to AZD1222 COVID-19 vaccine. TCRdb's copy holds only in-frame clones and misses some; the assay was immunoSEQ multiplex PCR. The top ten clones hold around 2.8% of a sample with 150,000 or so clones, just over 90% of them seen once. The sample was peripheral blood, taken on day 0 of MenACWY control vaccination. The source of these receptors is an adult in good health.

V and J are TRBV6-6 and TRBJ2-7; a possible D gene is TRBD2 (7 bases). CDR1 and CDR2 (germline): MNHNY, SVGAGI (reference sequence). This CDR3 contains 17 residues. V gave up 5 bases and J gave up 1 base, with 21 bases separating them. The CDR3, as DNA: TGTGCCAGCAGTCCCCAATTCTCCGCGGGGGCGTCCTACGAGCAGTACTTC. It specifies CASSPQFSAGASYEQYF.

V gene TRBV2 combines with J gene TRBJ2-5, with 8 positions matching TRBD1. Per the germline V gene, CDR1 is SNHLY and CDR2 is FYNNEI. V lost 2 bases, J lost 1 base, and 3 bases stayed unmatched. The CDR3 loop spans 15 amino acids. In DNA, the CDR3 is TGTGCCAGCAGTGAACCCACAGGGGGCCAAGAGACCCAGTACTTC. It is translated as CASSEPTGGQETQYF.

The chain uses TRBV7-9 and TRBJ1-3; no clear D. Trimming took off 5 bases at V and 8 bases at J, with 16 bases between the two ends. CDR1 and CDR2 from the germline V gene are SEHNR and FQNEAQ (reference sequence). The CDR3 sequence is 14 residues long. DNA of the CDR3: TGTGCCAGCAGCCAGACGGCCCCAGTAGACACCATATATTTT. This translates into CASSQTAPVDTIYF.

The count of this clone is one. The chain couples TRBV5-1 to TRBJ2-2, with 15 bases matching TRBD2. Losses at the gene ends were 4 bases for V and 9 bases for J; bases not matched to a gene: 10. CDR3 length: 17 residues. Germline-derived CDR1 and CDR2 are SGHRS and YFSETQ. The CDR3 reads CASSLRTSGGAFRELFF. CDR3 nucleotide sequence: TGCGCCAGCAGCCTTAGGACTAGCGGGGGGGCATTCCGGGAGCTGTTTTTT.

V usage is TRBV6-1 and J usage is TRBJ2-7; 7 bases agree with TRBD2. Germline CDR1 MNHNS, CDR2 SASEGT. V gave up 4 bases and J gave up 0 bases; unmatched junction bases: 9. CDR3 length equals 16 residues. CDR3: CASSGRGGRDSYEQYF. The DNA for the CDR3 is TGTGCCAGCAGTGGCCGGGGTGGGAGGGACTCCTACGAGCAGTACTTC.

The chain is built from TRBV28 and TRBJ2-5, with unresolved D. Looked up from germline, CDR1 is MDHEN and CDR2 is SYDVKM. CDR3 length: 13 amino acids. Trimming took off 3 bases at V and 5 bases at J, with 10 bases between the two ends. The CDR3 bases are TGTGCCAGCAGTTTGAACGCCTTGGAGACCCAGTACTTC. Translated, it gives CASSLNALETQYF.

This clone appeared a single time. The chain uses TRBV2 and TRBJ1-6; 7 bases are shared with TRBD1. Germline V gene data show CDR1 as SNHLY and CDR2 as FYNNEI. The CDR3 length is 16 residues. Trimming removed 0 bases from V and 7 bases from J; junction bases left unmatched: 6. The CDR3 region has the DNA TGTGCCAGCAGTGAAGCCACCATACAGGGGAATTCACCCCTCCACTTT. Translated: CASSEATIQGNSPLHF. The whole variable domain, remainder taken from reference TRBV2 and TRBJ1-6, is EPEVTQTPSHQVTQMGQEVILRCVPISNHLYFYWYRQILGQKVEFLVSFYNNEISEKSEIFDDQFSVERPDGSNFTLKIRSTKLEDSAMYFCASSEATIQGNSPLHFGNGTRLTVT.

V and J are TRBV11-3 and TRBJ2-2; D not certain. This CDR3 region has 13 residues. Germline lookup yields CDR1 SGHNT and CDR2 YENEEA. The V gene lost 4 bases and the J gene lost 5 bases, with 8 bases spanning the gap. As DNA, the CDR3 is TGTGCCAGCAGCTCCGACCTTACCGGGGAGCTGTTTTTT. It codes for CASSSDLTGELFF. The whole variable domain, filled in from reference TRBV11-3 and TRBJ2-2, reads EAGVVQSPRYKIIEKKQPVAFWCNPISGHNTLYWYLQNLGQGPELLIRYENEEAVDDSQLPKDRFSAERLKGVDSTLKIQPAELGDSAVYLCASSSDLTGELFFGEGSRLTVL.

The J gene is TRBJ1-4, the V gene TRBV5-1; D may be TRBD1 (6 bases). Germline-derived CDR1 and CDR2 are SGHRS and YFSETQ. Deletions cut 1 base from V and 8 bases from J, with 15 bases between. The CDR3 covers 15 residues. The CDR3 DNA sequence: TGCGCCAGCAGCTTGACTGCAGGGGCGGGCGAAAAACTGTTTTTT. Translation gives CASSLTAGAGEKLFF.

This sequence joins TRBV6-5 and TRBJ2-1; 11 bases fit TRBD2. Germline CDR1 and CDR2: MNHEY and SVGAGI. J lost 6 bases, V lost 6 bases, and 7 bases had no gene match. This CDR3 spans 15 amino acids. As DNA, the CDR3 is TGTGCCAGCAGAATACTAGCGGGGGACCCCAATGAGCAGTTCTTC. As protein: CASRILAGDPNEQFF.

The chain is built from TRBV21-1 and TRBJ2-7; TRBD1 is the table's D call, not checked against the DNA. TRBV21-1 is designated a pseudogene. This CDR3 comprises 13 residues. The CDR3 spells CASIRMRGYEQYF. The CDR3 DNA is TGTGCCAGCATCAGAATGAGGGGGTACGAGCAGTACTTC.

This chain links TRBV9 with TRBJ1-1; D is undetermined. Germline V gene lookup returns CDR1 SGDLS and CDR2 YYNGEE. CDR3 length equals 14 residues. V was shortened by 0 bases and J by 3 bases, with 9 bases between the two germline ends. CDR3 protein: CASSVAPSDTEAFF. CDR3 DNA: TGTGCCAGCAGCGTAGCCCCGTCCGACACTGAAGCTTTCTTT.

This chain connects TRBV9 to TRBJ2-7; weak D call: TRBD2 (6 bases). The V end was cut by 0 bases, the J end by 3 bases, with 13 bases between. The CDR3 contains 15 residues. Germline lookup yields CDR1 SGDLS and CDR2 YYNGEE. The DNA for the CDR3 is TGTGCCAGCAGCGTAGCGGAGGGAATGGACTACGAGCAGTACTTC. Translated: CASSVAEGMDYEQYF.

This clone has only a few counts. The sample contains more than one DNA sequence encoding this CDR3. This chain connects TRBV9 to TRBJ1-5, with D possibly TRBD1 on 6 matching bases. Germline values: CDR1 SGDLS, CDR2 YYNGEE. CDR3 length: 15 amino acids. Trimming left V 0 bases short and J 2 bases short, with 9 bases between. The chain's CDR3 is CASSVDGGGNQPQHF. In DNA, the CDR3 is TGTGCCAGCAGCGTAGACGGGGGCGGCAATCAGCCCCAGCATTTT.

As regards this clone: The same CDR3 arises from other DNA sequences in this sample as well. The genes are TRBV12-5 and TRBJ1-1, with D possibly being TRBD1 (6 bases). The V gene lost 4 bases and the J gene lost 1 base, with 10 bases spanning the gap. Germline-derived CDR1 and CDR2 are LGHNT and FRNRAP. This CDR3 has 14 residues. CDR3 sequence: CASGSGGQNTEAFF. CDR3 DNA sequence: TGTGCTAGTGGTTCCGGGGGACAGAACACTGAAGCTTTCTTT.

V is TRBV5-1 and J is TRBJ2-7, with 7 bases aligning to TRBD1. The CDR3 contains 13 residues. With 4 bases clipped from V and 5 bases from J, the junction kept 6 bases outside the gene matches. The germline V gene encodes CDR1 SGHRS and CDR2 YFSETQ. The CDR3: CASSHIDRDEQYF. CDR3 sequence (DNA): TGCGCCAGCAGCCACATCGACAGGGACGAGCAGTACTTC.

This rearrangement joins TRBV5-1 to TRBJ1-3, with unresolved D. V lost 2 bases and J lost 0, with 12 bases in between. The germline gives CDR1 SGHRS, CDR2 YFSETQ. The CDR3 is 16 amino acids. The CDR3 nucleotides are TGCGCCAGCAGCTTTTTGGGCCTCTTCTCTGGAAACACCATATATTTT. Residues: CASSFLGLFSGNTIYF.

The chain couples TRBV7-9 to TRBJ2-5, with a tentative D call TRBD2 (6 bases). This CDR3 contains 16 residues. The germline V gene has CDR1 SEHNR and CDR2 FQNEAQ (reference sequence). Deletions cut 7 bases from V and 5 bases from J, with 23 bases between. The CDR3 nucleotides read TGTGCCAGCACCTCTAACGGGGGACTGGGGCAGGAGACCCAGTACTTC. This gives the protein CASTSNGGLGQETQYF.